A single sample gave rise to the 26 T cell receptor beta chains below, sequenced in a study of blood T cell repertoires in COVID-19. TCRdb's table, derived via immunoSEQ multiplex PCR, lists solely in-frame clones and lacks some. Of about 300,000 clones in the sample, 83% were seen once. The specimen sequenced was peripheral blood. The origin of the receptors is a woman aged 45-59 years who had recovered from COVID-19.

This chain joins TRBV19 and TRBJ2-5; 15 nucleotides agree with TRBD2. Per germline, CDR1 LNHDA and CDR2 SQIVND (reference sequence). The CDR3 totals 18 residues. Germline trimming cut 5 bases from V and 3 bases from J; bases unmatched to any gene: 10. The CDR3: CASSARTSGGAVEETQYF. The CDR3 DNA is TGTGCCAGTAGTGCCCGGACTAGCGGGGGGGCGGTAGAAGAGACCCAGTACTTC.

The genes are TRBV30 and TRBJ2-7; 9 nucleotides align to TRBD1. V lost 3 bases and J lost 5; bases outside the gene matches: 8. CDR3 length equals 14 residues. The V gene's germline CDR1 is GTSNPN and CDR2 SVGIG (reference sequence). This chain's CDR3 is CAWREGQGRHEQYF. The CDR3 DNA reads TGTGCCTGGAGGGAGGGACAGGGCCGACACGAGCAGTACTTC.

The chain employs TRBV4-3 and TRBJ2-1, with D possibly TRBD2 on 5 matching bases. Germline values: CDR1 LGHNA, CDR2 YSLEER. The CDR3 contains 16 residues. Trimming left V 1 base short and J 6 bases short, with 16 bases between. The CDR3 DNA sequence: TGCGCCAGCAGCCAAGCCCGCCAGGCGGGTCTCAATGAGCAGTTCTTC. This translates into CASSQARQAGLNEQFF.

The chain joins TRBV6-5 to TRBJ1-5; tentative D call: TRBD1 (6 bases). There are 14 residues in the CDR3. V lost 1 base and J lost 7, with 11 bases in between. Germline values: CDR1 MNHEY, CDR2 SVGAGI. CDR3 in amino acids: CASSYLGAAQPQHF. The CDR3 nucleotides read TGTGCCAGCAGTTACTTGGGGGCCGCCCAGCCCCAGCATTTT.

In its sample, this clone was seen once. The chain links TRBV6-5 to TRBJ1-1; a weak D match, TRBD1 (6 bases). This CDR3 comprises 15 residues. CDR1 MNHEY and CDR2 SVGAGI come from the germline V gene. Deletions cut 6 bases from V and 6 bases from J, with 20 bases between. CDR3 nucleotide sequence: TGTGCCAGCAGAAAGGGGGGGGCGACGGGTTCTGAAGCTTTCTTT. Its protein is CASRKGGATGSEAFF.

This clone has a single count. The genes are TRBV28 and TRBJ2-5; 11 nucleotides agree with TRBD2. Germline CDR1 is MDHEN and CDR2 is SYDVKM. V lost 5 bases, J lost 9 bases, and 8 bases stayed unmatched. The CDR3 extends over 14 amino acids. CDR3 amino acids: CASSPPSGRSPQYF. The CDR3 DNA sequence: TGTGCCAGCAGTCCACCTAGCGGGAGGTCGCCCCAGTACTTC.

The chain combines TRBV5-4 with TRBJ2-7; 12 bases are shared with TRBD2. Germline CDR1 reads SGHNT; CDR2 reads YYREEE (reference sequence). The CDR3 totals 15 residues. V was clipped by 4 bases and J by 4 bases; unmatched bases: 6. The CDR3 DNA reads as TGTGCCAGCAGCCCCAGACTAGCGGGAGTGTACGAGCAGTACTTC. Translation: CASSPRLAGVYEQYF.

A note on this clone: Other DNA sequences of this sample code for an identical CDR3. The chain recombines TRBV7-2 with TRBJ2-5; 13 bases fit TRBD2. CDR3 length: 18 residues. Germline values: CDR1 SGHTA, CDR2 FQGNSA. J lost 2 bases, V lost 1 base, and 7 bases had no gene match. The CDR3 region has the DNA TGTGCCAGCAGCTTAGGGGTCACTAGCGGGGGGGGACAAGAGACCCAGTACTTC. This gives the protein CASSLGVTSGGGQETQYF.

V gene TRBV2 combines with J gene TRBJ1-1; TRBD1 might be the D (6 bases). The CDR3 covers 16 residues. V was clipped by 7 bases and J by 0 bases, with 18 bases between them. Germline V gene sequence: CDR1 SNHLY, CDR2 FYNNEI. The CDR3 DNA is TGTGCCAGCATACCCCAGCCGGGGGGCTTGAACACTGAAGCTTTCTTT. Amino acids: CASIPQPGGLNTEAFF.

The V call is TRBV6-2 or TRBV6-3, the J call TRBJ1-2; TRBD1 matches at 11 bases. CDR1 and CDR2 from the germline V gene are MNHEY and SVGEGT. The CDR3 has 15 residues. J was trimmed by 5 bases and V by 6 bases; bases with no gene match: 8. CDR3 residues: CASSNPGQGAYGYTF. The CDR3 DNA is TGTGCCAGCAGCAACCCCGGACAGGGGGCTTATGGCTACACCTTC.

The J gene is TRBJ1-1, the V gene TRBV5-5, with 11 nucleotides matching TRBD1. The CDR3 length is 14 residues. V was pared by 3 bases and J by 5 bases, with 3 bases of the junction left unmatched. In germline, CDR1 is SGHKS, CDR2 YYEKEE (reference sequence). The CDR3 nucleotides are TGTGCCAGCAGCTCGGACAGGGGGCGAACTGAAGCTTTCTTT. This gives the protein CASSSDRGRTEAFF.

The V gene is TRBV28, the J gene TRBJ1-2; unclear D gene. Trimming took 5 bases from V and 4 from J, leaving 8 bases between them. The germline CDR1 and CDR2 sequences are MDHEN and SYDVKM. The CDR3 is made up of 12 amino acids. CDR3 DNA: TGTGCCAGCAGTAACAGTGGCTATGGCTACACCTTC. Residues: CASSNSGYGYTF.

The V and J genes are TRBV18 and TRBJ1-6; D not certain. The CDR3 runs 15 residues. CDR1 and CDR2 from the germline V gene are KGHSH and LQKENI. V lost 5 bases and J lost 0, with 8 bases in between. CDR3 in amino acids: CASSVGSSYNSPLHF. The CDR3, as DNA: TGTGCCAGCTCAGTCGGGAGCTCCTATAATTCACCCCTCCACTTT.

The rearrangement links TRBV7-3 to TRBJ1-1; tentatively, D is TRBD1 (5 bases). In germline, CDR1 is SGHTA, CDR2 FQGTGA. This CDR3 has 15 amino acids. Trimming pared 3 bases from V and 5 bases from J, leaving 16 bases between. DNA of the CDR3: TGTGCCAGCAGCTTGGCAGGGCAGGGTAGGACTGAAGCTTTCTTT. Its protein is CASSLAGQGRTEAFF.

V usage is TRBV18 and J usage is TRBJ1-1; 8 bases line up with TRBD1. After removal of 0 bases from V and 1 base from J, the junction contained 10 bases not matched to a gene. The CDR3 covers 18 residues. Germline lookup yields CDR1 KGHSH and CDR2 LQKENI. The CDR3 DNA reads TGTGCCAGCTCACCACCGAGTTTAACAGGGGGAACGAACACTGAAGCTTTCTTT. Residues: CASSPPSLTGGTNTEAFF.

The chain couples TRBV4-1 to TRBJ2-7; 10 bases align to TRBD1. The V gene's germline CDR1 is MGHRA and CDR2 YSYEKL. The CDR3 loop spans 15 amino acids. V lost 4 bases, J lost 2 bases, and 5 bases stayed unmatched. The CDR3 DNA follows: TGCGCCAGCAGCCCTCCAGGGACAGGGGCCTACGAGCAGTACTTC. Amino acids: CASSPPGTGAYEQYF.

V gene TRBV4-3 combines with J gene TRBJ2-3; no clear D gene. With 0 bases removed from V and 4 bases from J, the gap between germline ends came to 8 bases. The V gene's germline CDR1 is LGHNA and CDR2 YSLEER. CDR3 length: 14 amino acids. The CDR3 coding sequence is TGCGCCAGCAGCCAAGATTTAAGAGCAGATACGCAGTATTTT. It encodes CASSQDLRADTQYF.

This chain joins TRBV30 and TRBJ2-1, with D tentatively TRBD2 (6 bases). Deletions cut 0 bases from V and 4 bases from J, with 19 bases between. Germline V gives CDR1 GTSNPN, CDR2 SVGIG (reference sequence). The CDR3 totals 17 residues. The CDR3 reads CAWSVPWLASTYNEQFF. The CDR3 nucleotides are TGTGCCTGGAGTGTACCGTGGCTAGCGAGTACATACAATGAGCAGTTCTTC.

The chain joins TRBV30 to TRBJ2-6; weak D call: TRBD2 (6 bases). The CDR3 extends over 15 amino acids. The V gene's germline CDR1 is GTSNPN and CDR2 SVGIG (reference sequence). Trimming removed 3 bases from V and 1 base from J, with 10 bases in between. The CDR3 coding sequence is TGTGCCTGGAGCCTCGGGAGTTCTGGGGCCAACGTCCTGACTTTC. Encoded protein: CAWSLGSSGANVLTF.

This chain links TRBV6-5 with TRBJ1-6; 10 nucleotides agree with TRBD1. Germline CDR1 reads MNHEY; CDR2 reads SVGAGI. V lost 6 bases and J lost 7; bases outside the gene matches: 3. This CDR3 region has 14 residues. DNA of the CDR3: TGTGCCAGCAGCTCGACAGGGGGCAATTCACCCCTCCACTTT. This translates into CASSSTGGNSPLHF.

This clone came up a few times. The CDR3 region is CASSGLQGRTNEKLFF. The CDR3 DNA reads as TGTGCCAGCAGCGGATTACAGGGTAGAACTAATGAAAAACTGTTTTTT. The V and J genes are TRBV28 and TRBJ1-4; weak D call: TRBD1 (6 bases). V was pared by 6 bases and J by 1 base, with 15 bases between. CDR1 and CDR2 from the germline V gene are MDHEN and SYDVKM. This CDR3 is built from 16 residues.

The chain combines TRBV5-1 with TRBJ2-7, with TRBD1 matching over 9 bases. Germline V gene data show CDR1 as SGHRS and CDR2 as YFSETQ. The CDR3 consists of 16 residues. V dropped 4 bases and J dropped 2; count of bases not matched to a gene: 10. The CDR3 protein is CASSPGQGRGAYEQYF. The CDR3 DNA sequence: TGCGCCAGCAGCCCGGGACAGGGAAGAGGGGCCTACGAGCAGTACTTC.

The rearrangement links TRBV4-1 to TRBJ1-5; no definite D call. Trimming pared 3 bases from V and 7 bases from J, leaving 7 bases between. The germline V gene encodes CDR1 MGHRA and CDR2 YSYEKL. The CDR3 has 12 residues. CDR3 sequence: CASSQGSQPQHF. CDR3 DNA sequence: TGCGCCAGCAGCCAGGGGAGCCAGCCCCAGCATTTT.

The rearrangement joins TRBV11-2 to TRBJ2-5, with a possible D match to TRBD2 (6 bases). This CDR3 contains 13 residues. Trimming took 4 bases from V and 4 from J, leaving 10 bases between them. Germline CDR1 and CDR2: SGHAT and FQNNGV. The DNA for the CDR3 is TGTGCCAGCAGCTCACTAGCTCTAGAGACCCAGTACTTC. Its translation is CASSSLALETQYF.

The chain employs TRBV9 and TRBJ2-3; maybe TRBD1 (6 bases). CDR1 SGDLS and CDR2 YYNGEE come from the germline V gene. CDR3 length: 15 amino acids. The V end was cut by 4 bases, the J end by 1 base, with 13 bases between. The CDR3 sequence: CASSQTGFGTDTQYF. CDR3 bases: TGTGCCAGCAGCCAGACAGGCTTTGGCACAGATACGCAGTATTTT.

V usage is TRBV27 and J usage is TRBJ1-5; TRBD1 aligns across 9 bases. The CDR3 is 16 residues long. Germline V gene lookup returns CDR1 MNHEY and CDR2 SMNVEV (reference sequence). After removal of 4 bases from V and 2 bases from J, the junction contained 6 bases not matched to a gene. CDR3 DNA sequence: TGTGCCAGCAGTTCCCACAGGGGGCGAGGCAATCAGCCCCAGCATTTT. It is translated as CASSSHRGRGNQPQHF.